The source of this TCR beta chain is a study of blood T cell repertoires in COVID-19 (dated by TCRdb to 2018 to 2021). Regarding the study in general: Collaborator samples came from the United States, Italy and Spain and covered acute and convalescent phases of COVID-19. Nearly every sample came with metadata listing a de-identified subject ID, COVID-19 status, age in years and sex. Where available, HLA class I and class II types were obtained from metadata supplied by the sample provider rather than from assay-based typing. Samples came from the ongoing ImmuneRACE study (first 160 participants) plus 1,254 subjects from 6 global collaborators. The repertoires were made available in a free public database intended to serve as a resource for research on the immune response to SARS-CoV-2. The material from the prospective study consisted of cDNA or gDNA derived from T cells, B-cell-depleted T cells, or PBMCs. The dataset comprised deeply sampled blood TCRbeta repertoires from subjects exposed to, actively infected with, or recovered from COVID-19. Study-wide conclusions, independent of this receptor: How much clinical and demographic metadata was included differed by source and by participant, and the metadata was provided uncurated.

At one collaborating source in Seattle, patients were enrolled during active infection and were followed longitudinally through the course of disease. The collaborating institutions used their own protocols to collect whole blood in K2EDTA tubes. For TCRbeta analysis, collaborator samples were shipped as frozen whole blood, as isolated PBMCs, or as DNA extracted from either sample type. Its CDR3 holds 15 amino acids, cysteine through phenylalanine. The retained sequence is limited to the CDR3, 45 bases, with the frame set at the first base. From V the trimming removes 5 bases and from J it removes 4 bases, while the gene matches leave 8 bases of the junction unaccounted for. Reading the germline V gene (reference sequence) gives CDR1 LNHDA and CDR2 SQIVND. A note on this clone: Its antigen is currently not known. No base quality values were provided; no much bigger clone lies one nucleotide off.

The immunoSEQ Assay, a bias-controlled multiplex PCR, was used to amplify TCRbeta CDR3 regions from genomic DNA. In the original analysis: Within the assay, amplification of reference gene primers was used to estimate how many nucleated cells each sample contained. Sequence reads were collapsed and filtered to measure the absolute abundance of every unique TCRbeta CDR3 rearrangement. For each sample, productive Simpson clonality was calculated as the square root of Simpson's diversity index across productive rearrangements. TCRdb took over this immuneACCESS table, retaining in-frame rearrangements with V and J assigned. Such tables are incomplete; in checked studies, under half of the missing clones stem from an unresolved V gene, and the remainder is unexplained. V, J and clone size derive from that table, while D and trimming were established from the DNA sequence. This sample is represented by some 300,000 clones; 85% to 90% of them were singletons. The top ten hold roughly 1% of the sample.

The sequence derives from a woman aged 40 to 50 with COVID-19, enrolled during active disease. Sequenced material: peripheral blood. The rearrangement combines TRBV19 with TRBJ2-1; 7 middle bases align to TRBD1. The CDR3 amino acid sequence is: CASSYPRGSYNEQFF. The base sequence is TGTGCCAGTAGTTATCCCAGGGGGTCGTACAATGAGCAGTTCTTC.